This T cell receptor (beta chain) was observed in a study of post-analysis software for immune sequencing data. The germline CDR1 and CDR2 sequences are SGHRS and YFSETQ. CDR3 length: 15 amino acids. Findings of the study overall: Patients used roughly five TRBV segments, including TRBV5-6, TRBV5-1 and TRBV20-1, more often than controls.

TCR beta cDNA libraries had unique molecular identifiers. TCRdb re-called the PCR reads through MiXCR, storing one row per CDR3 protein. In the table there are about 810,000 distinct CDR3 sequences, 53% of which are singletons. Notes on this clonotype: Its antigen remains unidentified.

This clonotype originated in a girl aged 10-17 years with multiple sclerosis. The V and J genes are TRBV5-1 and TRBJ2-5; D perhaps matches TRBD1 (6 bases). The J call is doubtful: the DNA matches TRBJ2-4 better. Sequenced sample: blood. The CDR3 bases are TGCGCCAGCAGCGAGGACAGTCTAGCCAAAAACATTCAGTACTTC. It translates to CASSEDSLAKNIQYF.